Presented here are 15 T cell receptor beta chains from one specimen sequenced in a study of blood T cell repertoires in COVID-19. Libraries were prepared by immunoSEQ multiplex PCR; TCRdb keeps only in-frame clonotypes and omits some of them. The sample records about 120,000 clones, about 90% being singletons. The material sequenced was peripheral blood. All receptors derive from a woman in her forties or fifties with active or convalescent COVID-19.

CDR3 DNA: TGTGCCAGCAGCCCAGGGGGCGGGAATCAGCCCCAGCATTTT. Amino acids: CASSPGGGNQPQHF. The J gene is TRBJ1-5, the V gene TRBV6-2 or TRBV6-3, with 8 bases fitting TRBD1. The CDR3 spans 14 residues. Trimming at V came to 6 bases and at J to 4 bases, leaving 5 bases not matched to a gene. Germline CDR1 is MNHEY and CDR2 is SVGEGT.

This sequence joins TRBV9 and TRBJ2-1; 7 bases align to TRBD2. This CDR3 is built from 16 residues. V trimming: 1 base; J trimming: 4 bases; junction bases outside the gene matches: 8. In germline, CDR1 is SGDLS, CDR2 YYNGEE. The CDR3 region is CASSVLAGAGYNEQFF. CDR3 sequence (DNA): TGTGCCAGCAGCGTATTGGCGGGAGCGGGTTACAATGAGCAGTTCTTC.

This clone was found once. The rearrangement joins TRBV5-6 to TRBJ2-1; 7 bases are shared with TRBD2. In germline, CDR1 is SGHDT, CDR2 YYEEEE. CDR3 length: 16 residues. With 4 bases clipped from V and 0 bases from J, the junction kept 7 bases outside the gene matches. The CDR3 DNA is TGTGCCAGCAGCCCGGTCGGCGGGAGCTCCTACAATGAGCAGTTCTTC. As protein: CASSPVGGSSYNEQFF.

The chain employs TRBV7-2 and TRBJ2-1; D call uncertain. This CDR3 has 16 residues. Germline loops: CDR1 SGHTA, CDR2 FQGNSA. V was shortened by 0 bases and J by 1 base, with 10 bases between the two germline ends. In DNA, the CDR3 is TGTGCCAGCAGCTTAGCCGGCGGCCGATCCTACAATGAGCAGTTCTTC. Its protein product is CASSLAGGRSYNEQFF.

The chain couples TRBV19 to TRBJ2-7; TRBD2 matches 10 bases. The V gene's germline CDR1 is LNHDA and CDR2 SQIVND (reference sequence). The CDR3 length is 14 residues. Losses at the gene ends were 4 bases for V and 2 bases for J; bases not matched to a gene: 2. DNA of the CDR3: TGTGCCAGTAGTAGGACTAGCGGCCCCTACGAGCAGTACTTC. Its protein is CASSRTSGPYEQYF.

This rearrangement joins TRBV27 to TRBJ1-1; weak D call: TRBD1 (6 bases). This CDR3 has 16 residues. Germline V gene data show CDR1 as MNHEY and CDR2 as SMNVEV (reference sequence). Between the trimmed V and J ends, which lost 5 bases and 0 bases, there was a span of 16 bases. The CDR3 DNA reads as TGTGCCAGCAGTACTCACAGGGTGAGGATGAACACTGAAGCTTTCTTT. This gives the protein CASSTHRVRMNTEAFF.

This chain connects TRBV18 to TRBJ2-1; D is unresolved. V gave up 4 bases and J gave up 5 bases, with 6 bases separating them. The CDR3 runs 12 residues. The germline V gene has CDR1 KGHSH and CDR2 LQKENI. In nucleotides, the CDR3 is TGTGCCAGCTCACTCCTAAACAATGAGCAGTTCTTC. Translating gives CASSLLNNEQFF.

The chain combines TRBV9 with TRBJ2-1, with 9 nucleotides matching TRBD2. Looked up from germline, CDR1 is SGDLS and CDR2 is YYNGEE. V lost 0 bases to trimming and J lost 10 bases; unmatched junction nucleotides: 8. This CDR3 has 15 residues. The CDR3 spells CASSVEGTSPGEQFF. The CDR3, as DNA: TGTGCCAGCAGCGTAGAGGGGACTAGCCCAGGAGAGCAGTTCTTC. Drawing the rest from reference TRBV9 and TRBJ2-1, the complete variable domain is DSGVTQTPKHLITATGQRVTLRCSPRSGDLSVYWYQQSLDQGLQFLIQYYNGEERAKGNILERFSAQQFPDLHSELNLSSLELGDSALYFCASSVEGTSPGEQFFGPGTRLTVL.

This clone was seen a handful of times. The chain uses TRBV27 and TRBJ2-7, with TRBD2 matching 10 bases. The CDR3 runs 16 residues. Germline CDR1 MNHEY, CDR2 SMNVEV (reference sequence). V was pared by 4 bases and J by 5 bases, with 11 bases of the junction left unmatched. CDR3 sequence: CASSSSSGRFQNEQYF. The CDR3 DNA sequence: TGTGCCAGCAGTTCCTCTAGCGGGAGATTCCAAAACGAGCAGTACTTC.

The chain is built from TRBV9 and TRBJ2-5, with TRBD2 identical over 7 bases. CDR1 SGDLS and CDR2 YYNGEE come from the germline V gene. Trimming took 0 bases from V and 3 from J; bases not matched to a gene: 5. This CDR3 region has 15 residues. The CDR3 nucleotides read TGTGCCAGCAGCGTAGGCCTAGCGGATAAAGAGACCCAGTACTTC. This translates into CASSVGLADKETQYF.

The chain has TRBV9 and TRBJ2-1; TRBD2 aligns across 9 bases. Per germline, CDR1 SGDLS and CDR2 YYNGEE. The CDR3 runs to 16 residues. With V trimmed by 0 bases and J by 6 bases, 7 bases remained unmatched. The CDR3, as DNA: TGTGCCAGCAGCGTAGGGGGTAGCGGGAGCAGCAATGAGCAGTTCTTC. Encoded protein: CASSVGGSGSSNEQFF. The whole variable domain, filled in from reference TRBV9 and TRBJ2-1, reads DSGVTQTPKHLITATGQRVTLRCSPRSGDLSVYWYQQSLDQGLQFLIQYYNGEERAKGNILERFSAQQFPDLHSELNLSSLELGDSALYFCASSVGGSGSSNEQFFGPGTRLTVL.

The chain carries TRBV10-3 and TRBJ2-1, with D perhaps TRBD1 (6 bases). V was shortened by 3 bases and J by 4 bases, with 13 bases between the two germline ends. Germline lookup yields CDR1 ENHRY and CDR2 SYGVKD. CDR3 size: 15 residues. The CDR3 nucleotides are TGTGCCATCAGTGATCTGTCAGGGGATTACAATGAGCAGTTCTTC. Translated, it gives CAISDLSGDYNEQFF.

This clone has just a few counts. The rearrangement links TRBV24-1 to TRBJ2-3; D is unresolved. The CDR3 totals 13 residues. The V gene's germline CDR1 is KGHDR and CDR2 SFDVKD. The V and J ends lost 8 bases and 4 bases respectively, with 12 bases between them. The CDR3 is CATNDNWADTQYF. CDR3 DNA sequence: TGTGCCACCAACGACAACTGGGCAGATACGCAGTATTTT.

The chain links TRBV30 to TRBJ2-5; 11 bases line up with TRBD1. V lost 4 bases, J lost 7 bases, and 11 bases stayed unmatched. Germline assignment: CDR1 GTSNPN and CDR2 SVGIG (reference sequence). The CDR3 loop spans 15 amino acids. In DNA, the CDR3 is TGTGCCTGGAATAATGGACAGGGGGCGGTTGGGACCCAGTACTTC. It is translated as CAWNNGQGAVGTQYF.

The chain couples TRBV7-9 to TRBJ2-3, with 12 positions matching TRBD2. CDR1 and CDR2 (germline): SEHNR, FQNEAQ (reference sequence). This CDR3 comprises 16 residues. J lost 8 bases, V lost 6 bases, and 12 bases had no gene match. Here the CDR3 reads CASRERLAGEWGTQYF. CDR3 nucleotide sequence: TGTGCCAGCAGGGAAAGACTAGCGGGAGAATGGGGTACGCAGTATTTT.